This T cell receptor beta chain stems from a study of cytomegalovirus exposure and HLA in healthy donors. Study in general: One earlier analysis, a look at some 180 million T cells, found roughly 120 million unique TCR beta sequences.

The CDR3 extends over 15 amino acids. Germline-derived CDR1 and CDR2 are SGHNT and YYREEE (reference sequence). J was trimmed by 2 bases and V by 4 bases; bases with no gene match: 9. Whole-study findings and limits: Reports indicate that TCR beta sequences accurately predicted the HLA-A and HLA-B alleles of most subjects. There were over 150 TCR beta chains listed as cytomegalovirus-associated.

Of note for this clone: No antigen is known for it.

Healthy people donating bone marrow made up the donors. The PCR made use of 60 Vbeta and 13 Jbeta primers. Clones were read by immunoSEQ multiplex PCR, and TCRdb kept only the in-frame ones, dropping some. This table has roughly 120,000 clones, 75% to 85% appearing once. The rearrangement uses TRBV5-4 and TRBJ2-7; 7 bases map to TRBD1. Sequencing was done on a sample of PBMCs. This receptor was taken from a male donor in good health and CMV-seropositive. The CDR3 DNA reads as TGTGCCAGCAGCCTCGGCGCTACAGGGGCCTACGAGCAGTACTTC. Its protein is CASSLGATGAYEQYF.